The 32 T cell receptor beta chains presented below share a single source sample, sequenced in a study of CD8 T cells in ankylosing spondylitis. The antigens for these receptors are not known. Study-level results: Ankylosing spondylitis blood seemed to carry a telltale TCR beta motif made of seven or eight highly homologous variants.

MiXCR, run by TCRdb on the 5' RACE reads, gives a single entry per CDR3 protein. The sample holds 220,000 or so distinct CDR3 sequences; approximately 20% are singletons and the top ten take 42%. The sample was blood, either unsorted or a sorted T cell fraction (not recorded which). The receptors originated from a male donor with ankylosing spondylitis.

The chain is built from TRBV11-2 and TRBJ1-1; 9 nucleotides line up with TRBD1. This CDR3 spans 15 amino acids. The germline gives CDR1 SGHAT, CDR2 FQNNGV. V was pared by 5 bases and J by 3 bases, with 7 bases of the junction left unmatched. The CDR3 loop reads CASSHSGTGYTEAFF. The CDR3 nucleotides are TGTGCCAGCAGCCATTCCGGGACAGGGTACACTGAAGCTTTCTTT.

This clonotype has a handful of counts. V gene TRBV5-6 combines with J gene TRBJ1-2; TRBD1 might be the D (6 bases). The CDR3 is made up of 14 amino acids. The germline V gene encodes CDR1 SGHDT and CDR2 YYEEEE. Trimming pared 4 bases from V and 3 bases from J, leaving 13 bases between. The CDR3 sequence: CASSPRQDYYGYTF. The CDR3 nucleotides are TGTGCCAGCAGCCCCAGACAGGATTACTATGGCTACACCTTC.

The chain uses TRBV5-4 and TRBJ2-2; 14 nucleotides line up with TRBD2. V shed 3 bases, J shed 4 bases, and the junction held 5 bases outside the gene matches. Germline lookup yields CDR1 SGHNT and CDR2 YYREEE (reference sequence). This CDR3 has 17 amino acids. The chain's CDR3 is CASSSGLAGATTGELFF. The CDR3 nucleotides are TGTGCCAGCAGCTCGGGACTAGCGGGAGCGACCACCGGGGAGCTGTTTTTT.

The CDR3 DNA follows: TGTGCCAGCACCTCTGGGGGGTTTCAAGAGACCCAGTACTTC. This translates into CASTSGGFQETQYF. The chain couples TRBV12-3 or TRBV12-4 to TRBJ2-5; D might be TRBD2 (6 bases). The V gene lost 7 bases and the J gene lost 2 bases, with 14 bases spanning the gap. The CDR3 consists of 14 residues.

This clonotype appeared many times. The chain couples TRBV4-3 to TRBJ2-1, with 16 bases matching TRBD2. The junction had 2 bases not matched to a gene; V was cut back by 0 bases and J by 9 bases. The CDR3 extends over 16 amino acids. Germline values: CDR1 LGHNA, CDR2 YSLEER. The CDR3 coding sequence is TGCGCCAGCAGCCAAGAGGGGACTAGCGGGAGGGTTGAGCAGTTCTTC. Its translation is CASSQEGTSGRVEQFF.

This clonotype has more than one count but fewer than ten. This rearrangement joins TRBV2 to TRBJ1-2; TRBD1 matches at 8 bases. The V gene's germline CDR1 is SNHLY and CDR2 FYNNEI. The length of the CDR3 is 15 residues. Losses at the gene ends were 7 bases for V and 0 bases for J; bases not matched to a gene: 7. CDR3 protein: CASTGQGSSNYGYTF. CDR3 sequence (DNA): TGTGCCAGCACAGGACAGGGTTCCTCTAACTATGGCTACACCTTC.

This clonotype was detected many times. The chain carries TRBV5-4 and TRBJ2-3; 12 bases are a match to TRBD2. The CDR3 has 15 amino acids. V gave up 4 bases and J gave up 4 bases; unmatched junction bases: 4. The germline gives CDR1 SGHNT, CDR2 YYREEE (reference sequence). The CDR3 protein is CASSRGTSGSDTQYF. The DNA for the CDR3 is TGTGCCAGCAGCCGCGGGACTAGCGGGTCAGATACGCAGTATTTT.

V usage is TRBV27 and J usage is TRBJ1-1; D remains ambiguous. This CDR3 has 14 amino acids. CDR1 MNHEY and CDR2 SMNVEV come from the germline V gene (reference sequence). The V and J ends lost 0 bases and 2 bases respectively, with 7 bases between them. CDR3 protein: CASSLSNYNTEAFF. The CDR3 region has the DNA TGTGCCAGCAGTTTATCAAACTATAACACTGAAGCTTTCTTT.

This clonotype was found a few times. The chain recombines TRBV10-3 with TRBJ2-7; tentative D call: TRBD1 (5 bases). This CDR3 contains 13 residues. Germline V lookup: CDR1 ENHRY, CDR2 SYGVKD. V gave up 0 bases and J gave up 6 bases, with 9 bases separating them. The CDR3 loop reads CAISESVGLEQYF. The CDR3 bases are TGTGCCATCAGTGAGTCGGTGGGGCTCGAGCAGTACTTC.

This clonotype occurred a few times. CDR3 coding DNA: TGTGCCAGCAGTACACAGAGACTAGCGGGAGACACAGATACGCAGTATTTT. It yields the protein CASSTQRLAGDTDTQYF. This chain links TRBV6-1 with TRBJ2-3; 12 nucleotides agree with TRBD2. Germline lookup yields CDR1 MNHNS and CDR2 SASEGT. After removal of 5 bases from V and 2 bases from J, the junction contained 8 bases not matched to a gene. The CDR3 is made up of 17 amino acids.

This clonotype was recorded many times. The chain combines TRBV4-1 with TRBJ1-1; unclear D gene. The CDR3 runs to 13 residues. V dropped 1 base and J dropped 5 bases, with 8 bases sitting between them. Germline V CDR1 and CDR2: MGHRA, YSYEKL. The chain's CDR3 is CASSQAAGTEAFF. CDR3 nucleotide sequence: TGCGCCAGCAGCCAAGCGGCGGGTACTGAAGCTTTCTTT.

The V call is TRBV15, the J call TRBJ2-7, with D maybe TRBD1 (6 bases). Between the trimmed V and J ends, which lost 7 bases and 6 bases, there was a span of 16 bases. This CDR3 is 13 amino acids long. Germline V gives CDR1 LNHNV, CDR2 YYDKDF (reference sequence). DNA of the CDR3: TGTGCCACCACCTCCTTACAGGGAACCGAGCAGTACTTC. It encodes CATTSLQGTEQYF.

In its sample, this clonotype was seen a few times. This sequence joins TRBV4-1 and TRBJ2-5; D is unclear. Trimming stripped 4 bases from V and 4 bases from J, with 22 bases between. The CDR3 contains 17 residues. Germline CDR1 reads MGHRA; CDR2 reads YSYEKL. DNA for the CDR3: TGCGCCAGCAGCCCAGAGCCGGCACCGTTCCTTGGAGAGACCCAGTACTTC. Amino acid sequence: CASSPEPAPFLGETQYF.

This chain joins TRBV9 and TRBJ2-3; TRBD1 or TRBD2 may be the D gene (5 bases each). CDR1 SGDLS and CDR2 YYNGEE come from the germline V gene. The CDR3 loop spans 14 amino acids. Trimming stripped 3 bases from V and 3 bases from J, with 11 bases between. CDR3 coding DNA: TGTGCCAGCAGCGCCCGGGACCCAACAGATACGCAGTATTTT. Translated: CASSARDPTDTQYF.

The V and J genes are TRBV5-4 and TRBJ1-2, with D tentatively TRBD1 (6 bases). Deletions cut 5 bases from V and 5 bases from J, with 13 bases between. The germline gives CDR1 SGHNT, CDR2 YYREEE (reference sequence). The CDR3 has 13 residues. The CDR3 region has the DNA TGTGCCAGCAGACAAGGGGGGGAGTATGGCTACACCTTC. This encodes CASRQGGEYGYTF.

The chain uses TRBV5-8 and TRBJ2-2; 8 nucleotides align to TRBD1. CDR3 length equals 15 residues. After removal of 3 bases from V and 0 bases from J, the junction contained 1 base not matched to a gene. In germline, CDR1 is SGHTS, CDR2 YDEGEE. DNA for the CDR3: TGTGCCAGCAGCTGGACAGGGACGAACACCGGGGAGCTGTTTTTT. The encoded protein is CASSWTGTNTGELFF.

As regards this clonotype: One end of the junction fails to match germline, which may point to a read error. The chain has TRBV7-7 and TRBJ1-1, with unresolved D. Germline values: CDR1 SSHAT, CDR2 FNYEAQ (reference sequence). The CDR3 runs to 13 residues. The CDR3 DNA sequence: TGTGCTAGCAGCGTCGGCCCAGACACTGAAGCTTTCTTT. Its protein product is CASSVGPDTEAFF.

The genes are TRBV5-5 and TRBJ2-7, with D maybe TRBD1 (5 bases). V lost 2 bases and J lost 3, with 12 bases in between. CDR1 is SGHKS and CDR2 is YYEKEE in the germline V gene (reference sequence). The CDR3 has 14 amino acids. CDR3 bases: TGTGCCAGCAGCTTTGAGTGGGGCGGCTACGAGCAGTACTTC. Translation: CASSFEWGGYEQYF.

This clonotype was counted only a few times. The V and J genes are TRBV9 and TRBJ1-2, with TRBD1 matching 8 bases. Trimming cost V 0 bases and J 2 bases; bases outside gene matches: 6. Per the germline V gene, CDR1 is SGDLS and CDR2 is YYNGEE. The CDR3 runs 16 residues. The CDR3 DNA sequence: TGTGCCAGCAGCGTAGAGCCAGGGGGCGAGAACTATGGCTACACCTTC. It translates to CASSVEPGGENYGYTF.

This clonotype was observed a few times. V gene TRBV20-1 combines with J gene TRBJ1-4, with 11 bases identical to TRBD1. J was trimmed by 5 bases and V by 0 bases; bases with no gene match: 11. CDR1 and CDR2 (germline): DFQATT, SNEGSKA (reference sequence). The CDR3 covers 18 residues. CDR3 amino acids: CSARDPRTGGDMNEKLFF. CDR3 bases: TGCAGTGCTAGAGATCCCCGGACAGGGGGCGACATGAATGAAAAACTGTTTTTT.

This sequence joins TRBV7-6 and TRBJ1-2; D not resolved. V lost 5 bases and J lost 4, with 14 bases in between. The CDR3 contains 14 residues. CDR1 and CDR2 from the germline V gene are SGHVS and FNYEAQ. For the CDR3, the DNA is TGTGCCAGCAGCCTCCGTGGACTCGGCTATGGCTACACCTTC. This codes for CASSLRGLGYGYTF.

There are many counts of this clonotype. V gene TRBV29-1 combines with J gene TRBJ2-5; TRBD1 agrees at 7 bases. The length of the CDR3 is 12 residues. Unmatched junction bases numbered 5, after V lost 5 bases and J lost 5 bases. Germline V gene lookup returns CDR1 SQVTM and CDR2 ANQGSEA. CDR3 sequence: CSVSQGQETQYF. CDR3 bases: TGCAGCGTTTCACAGGGACAGGAGACCCAGTACTTC. Full variable domain (outside the CDR3, taken from reference TRBV29-1 and TRBJ2-5): SAVISQKPSRDICQRGTSLTIQCQVDSQVTMMFWYRQQPGQSLTLIATANQGSEATYESGFVIDKFPISRPNLTFSTLTVSNMSPEDSSIYLCSVSQGQETQYFGPGTRLLVL.

This clonotype appeared a few times. This sequence joins TRBV3-1 and TRBJ2-7; D gene ambiguous. V was cut by 1 base and J by 6 bases, with 7 bases left in between. The CDR3 runs 12 residues. In germline, CDR1 is LGHDT, CDR2 YNNKEL (reference sequence). CDR3 nucleotides: TGTGCCAGCAGCCAAGGGTCTGGCGAGCAGTACTTC. Its translation is CASSQGSGEQYF.

V usage is TRBV27 and J usage is TRBJ2-7; TRBD2 aligns across 13 bases. With V trimmed by 2 bases and J by 3 bases, 10 bases remained unmatched. The CDR3 length is 18 residues. Germline assignment: CDR1 MNHEY and CDR2 SMNVEV (reference sequence). In DNA, the CDR3 is TGTGCCAGCAGTTTAACCGGGACTAGCGGGACCGTCGGCTACGAGCAGTACTTC. Translating it yields CASSLTGTSGTVGYEQYF.

This clonotype showed up just a few times. J is TRBJ2-3 and V is TRBV24-1; 8 bases are shared with TRBD2. This CDR3 is 13 amino acids long. Germline loops: CDR1 KGHDR, CDR2 SFDVKD. Germline trimming cut 7 bases from V and 5 bases from J; bases unmatched to any gene: 4. As DNA, the CDR3 is TGTGCCACCAGGCAAGCGGGGGAAGATACGCAGTATTTT. It translates to CATRQAGEDTQYF.

This clonotype was observed at least ten times. This rearrangement joins TRBV10-3 to TRBJ2-7; D gene ambiguous. The CDR3 has 11 residues. Germline CDR1 is ENHRY and CDR2 is SYGVKD. V lost 2 bases to trimming and J lost 4 bases, with 3 bases between them. This CDR3 is CAISEGYEQYF. The CDR3 DNA reads as TGTGCCATCAGTGAGGGGTACGAGCAGTACTTC.

The chain uses TRBV4-1 and TRBJ2-7; D might be TRBD2 (6 bases). The germline gives CDR1 MGHRA, CDR2 YSYEKL. V lost 0 bases and J 1 base, leaving 19 bases between the germline ends. This CDR3 comprises 18 residues. This chain's CDR3 is CASSQDYQQGGYSYEQYF. As DNA, the CDR3 is TGCGCCAGCAGCCAAGACTACCAGCAGGGAGGATATTCCTACGAGCAGTACTTC.

This chain connects TRBV2 to TRBJ2-2; the match to TRBD1 covers 8 bases. The ends lost 4 bases at V and 7 bases at J; junction bases unmatched: 2. There are 13 residues in the CDR3. Germline V CDR1 and CDR2: SNHLY, FYNNEI. CDR3 nucleotides: TGTGCCAGCAGTGGACAGGGGTACGGGGAGCTGTTTTTT. Translating gives CASSGQGYGELFF.

This CDR3 reads CASSVGRWDMFNTDTQYF. The CDR3 nucleotides are TGTGCCAGCAGCGTAGGTCGGTGGGACATGTTTAACACAGATACGCAGTATTTT. The chain combines TRBV9 with TRBJ2-3, with a possible D match to TRBD1 (6 bases). CDR1 and CDR2 (germline): SGDLS, YYNGEE. V dropped 0 bases and J dropped 2 bases, with 19 bases sitting between them. This CDR3 contains 18 residues.

This clonotype has more than one count but fewer than ten. The rearrangement links TRBV7-9 to TRBJ1-1, with TRBD1 identical over 9 bases. V lost 1 base, J lost 3 bases, and 9 bases stayed unmatched. The CDR3 extends over 17 amino acids. Looked up from germline, CDR1 is SEHNR and CDR2 is FQNEAQ (reference sequence). CDR3 nucleotides: TGTGCCAGCAGCTTAGATACAGGGGGCTACGGGGACACTGAAGCTTTCTTT. Its protein product is CASSLDTGGYGDTEAFF. The complete variable domain, with remaining parts taken from reference TRBV7-9 and TRBJ1-1, reads DTGVSQNPRHKITKRGQNVTFRCDPISEHNRLYWYRQTLGQGPEFLTYFQNEAQLEKSRLLSDRFSAERPKGSFSTLEIQRTEQGDSAMYLCASSLDTGGYGDTEAFFGQGTRLTVV.

The V call is TRBV12-3 or TRBV12-4, the J call TRBJ2-1; D perhaps matches TRBD1 (5 bases). This CDR3 contains 13 residues. V was clipped by 7 bases and J by 6 bases, with 13 bases between them. The CDR3 sequence is CASTPAGINEQFF. The CDR3 DNA sequence: TGTGCCAGCACCCCCGCAGGGATCAATGAGCAGTTCTTC.

The V and J genes are TRBV7-9 and TRBJ2-1, with D unclear. CDR3 length: 12 residues. Germline V gene lookup returns CDR1 SEHNR and CDR2 FQNEAQ (reference sequence). Trimming pared 0 bases from V and 10 bases from J, leaving 7 bases between. The CDR3 bases are TGTGCCAGCAGCTTAGCGGGTAGGGAGCAGTTCTTC. The encoded protein is CASSLAGREQFF.